The TCR beta chain under discussion was sequenced for a study of vaccination and CD4 T cells after COVID-19. Looking at the study overall: Post-COVID sampling occurred a median about 100 days after diagnosis (range 35 to 161). Cells received overlapping spike peptides from SARS-CoV-2, HCoV-NL63, HCoV-OC43 and HCoV-229E as stimulation. Control wells got either CEFX epitopes, HIV-1 Nef peptides, or no peptide at all.

The Oncomine TCR Beta short-read assay was applied to DNA of cultured CD4+ T cells. Via MiXCR, TCRdb re-called the PCR reads, giving one row per CDR3 protein. This table has more than 15,000 distinct CDR3 sequences, 67% appearing once. Notes on this clonotype: Its antigen is not known.

As to treatment: approximately 9-day PBMC culture with coronavirus spike peptide pools or control peptides (ViraFEST assay). Days 3 and 7 saw half the medium replaced with fresh IL-2 medium. The length of the CDR3 is 16 residues. Germline V gene sequence: CDR1 SGHTA, CDR2 FQGNSA. With V trimmed by 2 bases and J by 0 bases, 4 bases remained unmatched. The source material was CD4+ T cells from blood, cultured in vitro. This chain joins TRBV7-2 and TRBJ2-1; 7 bases fit TRBD2. The receptor was derived from a human donor who had recovered from COVID-19. The CDR3 region is CASSLLWGGSYNEQFF. CDR3 sequence (DNA): TGTGCCAGCAGCTTACTGTGGGGGGGCTCCTACAATGAGCAGTTCTTC. The variable domain in full, completed from reference TRBV7-2 and TRBJ2-1, reads GAGVSQSPSNKVTEKGKDVELRCDPISGHTALYWYRQSLGQGLEFLIYFQGNSAPDKSGLPSDRFSAERTGGSVSTLTIQRTQQEDSAVYLCASSLLWGGSYNEQFFGPGTRLTVL.